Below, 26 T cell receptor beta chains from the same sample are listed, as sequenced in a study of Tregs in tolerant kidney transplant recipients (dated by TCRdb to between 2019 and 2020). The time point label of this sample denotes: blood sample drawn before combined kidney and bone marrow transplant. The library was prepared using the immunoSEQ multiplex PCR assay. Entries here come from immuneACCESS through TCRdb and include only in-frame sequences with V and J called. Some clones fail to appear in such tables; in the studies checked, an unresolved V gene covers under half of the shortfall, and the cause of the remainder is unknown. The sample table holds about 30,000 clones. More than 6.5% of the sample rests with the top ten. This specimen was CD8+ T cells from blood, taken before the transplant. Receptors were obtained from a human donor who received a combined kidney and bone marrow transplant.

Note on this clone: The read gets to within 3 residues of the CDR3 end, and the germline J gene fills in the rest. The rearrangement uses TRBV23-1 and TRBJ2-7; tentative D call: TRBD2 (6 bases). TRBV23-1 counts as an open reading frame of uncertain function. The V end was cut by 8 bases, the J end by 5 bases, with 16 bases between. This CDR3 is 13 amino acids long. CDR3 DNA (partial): TGCGCCAGCTGTAGGGCAGGGAGGCACGAG. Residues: CASCRAGRHE. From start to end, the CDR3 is CASCRAGRHEQYF.

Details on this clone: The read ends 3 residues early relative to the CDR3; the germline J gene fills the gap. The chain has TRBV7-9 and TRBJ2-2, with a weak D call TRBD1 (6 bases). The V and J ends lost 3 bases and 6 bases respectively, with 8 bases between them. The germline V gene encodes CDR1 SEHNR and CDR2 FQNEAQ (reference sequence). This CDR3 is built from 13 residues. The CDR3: CASSFGTSGELFF. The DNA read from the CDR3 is TGTGCCAGCAGCTTTGGGACATCCGGGGAG.

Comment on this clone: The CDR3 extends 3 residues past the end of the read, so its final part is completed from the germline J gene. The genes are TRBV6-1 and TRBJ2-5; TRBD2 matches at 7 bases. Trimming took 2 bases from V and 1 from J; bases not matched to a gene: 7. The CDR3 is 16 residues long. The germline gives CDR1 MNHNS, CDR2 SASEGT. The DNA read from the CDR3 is TGTGCCAGCAGTGAACGTGTCTGGACTAGCCAAGAGACC. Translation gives CASSERVWTSQET. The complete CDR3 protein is CASSERVWTSQETQYF.

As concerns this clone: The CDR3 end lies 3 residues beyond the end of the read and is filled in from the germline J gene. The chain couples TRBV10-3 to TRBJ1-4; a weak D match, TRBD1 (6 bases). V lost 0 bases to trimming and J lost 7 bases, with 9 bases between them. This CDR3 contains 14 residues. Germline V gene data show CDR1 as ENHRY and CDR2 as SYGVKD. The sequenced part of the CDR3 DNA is TGTGCCATCAGTGAGTCATCACAGGGTGAAAAA. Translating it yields CAISESSQGEK. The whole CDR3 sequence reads CAISESSQGEKLFF.

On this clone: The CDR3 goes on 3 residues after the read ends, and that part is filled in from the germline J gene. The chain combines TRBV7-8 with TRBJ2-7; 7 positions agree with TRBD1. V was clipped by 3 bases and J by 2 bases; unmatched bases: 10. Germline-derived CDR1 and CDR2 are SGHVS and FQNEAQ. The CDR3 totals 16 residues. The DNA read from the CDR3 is TGTGCCAGCAGCTTGGGGGCTTTGGACAGGACCTACGAG. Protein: CASSLGALDRTYE. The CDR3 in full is CASSLGALDRTYEQYF.

CDR3 bases read: TGCAGCGGGGGGACTAGCGGAAATGAG. Encoded protein: CSGGTSGNE. The whole CDR3 sequence is CSGGTSGNEQFF. The rearrangement links TRBV29-1 to TRBJ2-1, with 11 bases that match TRBD2. The CDR3 goes on 3 residues after the read ends, and that part is filled in from the germline J gene. The length of the CDR3 is 12 residues. The V gene's germline CDR1 is SQVTM and CDR2 ANQGSEA. The ends lost 7 bases at V and 7 bases at J; junction bases unmatched: 3.

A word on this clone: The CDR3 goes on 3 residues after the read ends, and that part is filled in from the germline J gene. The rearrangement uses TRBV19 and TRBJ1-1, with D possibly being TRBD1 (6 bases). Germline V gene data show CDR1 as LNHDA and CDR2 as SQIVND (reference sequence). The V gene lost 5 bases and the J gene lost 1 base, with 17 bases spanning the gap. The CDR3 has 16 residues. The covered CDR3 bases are TGTGCCAGTAGTCCCCTGGGGGGGGCACGGAACACTGAA. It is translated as CASSPLGGARNTE. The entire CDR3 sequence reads CASSPLGGARNTEAFF.

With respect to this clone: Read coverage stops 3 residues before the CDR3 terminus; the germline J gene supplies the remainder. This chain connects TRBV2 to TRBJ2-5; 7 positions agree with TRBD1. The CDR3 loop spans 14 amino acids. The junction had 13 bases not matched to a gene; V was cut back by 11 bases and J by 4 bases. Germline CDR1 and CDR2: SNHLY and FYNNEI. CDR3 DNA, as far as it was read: TGTGCCCAGACGGGGCCCCCAGGGGGAGAGACC. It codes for CAQTGPPGGET. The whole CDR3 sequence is CAQTGPPGGETQYF. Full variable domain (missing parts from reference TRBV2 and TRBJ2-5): EPEVTQTPSHQVTQMGQEVILRCVPISNHLYFYWYRQILGQKVEFLVSFYNNEISEKSEIFDDQFSVERPDGSNFTLKIRSTKLEDSAMYFCAQTGPPGGETQYFGPGTRLLVL.

The covered CDR3 bases are TGTGCCTGGAGTCCCTTAGGAGGGTATAATTCACCC. It yields the protein CAWSPLGGYNSP. The whole CDR3 reads CAWSPLGGYNSPLHF. The rearrangement links TRBV30 to TRBJ1-6; D unresolved. Sequencing ends 3 residues short of the CDR3 end; the germline J gene provides the rest. V dropped 2 bases and J dropped 4 bases, with 12 bases sitting between them. The CDR3 extends over 15 amino acids. Germline V gene data show CDR1 as GTSNPN and CDR2 as SVGIG (reference sequence).

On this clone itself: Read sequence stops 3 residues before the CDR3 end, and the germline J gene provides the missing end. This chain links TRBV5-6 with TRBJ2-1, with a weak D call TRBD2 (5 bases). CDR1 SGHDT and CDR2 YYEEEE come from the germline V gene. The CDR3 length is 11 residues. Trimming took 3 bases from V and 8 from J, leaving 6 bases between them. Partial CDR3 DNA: TGTGCCAGCAGCTGGACTCATGAG. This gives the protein CASSWTHE. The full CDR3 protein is CASSWTHEQFF.

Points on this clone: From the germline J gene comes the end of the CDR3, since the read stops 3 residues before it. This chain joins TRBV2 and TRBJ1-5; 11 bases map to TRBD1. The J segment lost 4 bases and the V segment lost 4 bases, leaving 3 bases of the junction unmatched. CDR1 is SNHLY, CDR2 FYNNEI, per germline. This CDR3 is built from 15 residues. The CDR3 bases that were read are TGTGCCAGCAGTGGGGGACAGGGGGTGAATCAGCCC. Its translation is CASSGGQGVNQP. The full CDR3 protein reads CASSGGQGVNQPQHF. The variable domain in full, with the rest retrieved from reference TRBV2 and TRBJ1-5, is EPEVTQTPSHQVTQMGQEVILRCVPISNHLYFYWYRQILGQKVEFLVSFYNNEISEKSEIFDDQFSVERPDGSNFTLKIRSTKLEDSAMYFCASSGGQGVNQPQHFGDGTRLSIL.

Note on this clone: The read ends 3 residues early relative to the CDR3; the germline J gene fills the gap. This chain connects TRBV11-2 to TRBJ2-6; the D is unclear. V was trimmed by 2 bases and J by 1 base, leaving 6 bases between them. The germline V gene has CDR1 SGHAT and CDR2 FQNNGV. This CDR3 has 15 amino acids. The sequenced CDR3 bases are TGTGCCAGCAGCTTATCCCTGTCTGGGGCCAACGTC. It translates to CASSLSLSGANV. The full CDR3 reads CASSLSLSGANVLTF.

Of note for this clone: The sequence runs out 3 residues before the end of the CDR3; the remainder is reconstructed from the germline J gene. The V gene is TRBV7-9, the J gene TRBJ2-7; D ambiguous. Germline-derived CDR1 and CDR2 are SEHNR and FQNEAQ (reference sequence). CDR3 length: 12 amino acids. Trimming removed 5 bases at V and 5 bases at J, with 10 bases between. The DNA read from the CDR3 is TGTGCCAGCAGCCTGCTTTACAACGAG. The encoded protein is CASSLLYNE. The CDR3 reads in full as CASSLLYNEQYF.

The CDR3: CASSEQGIATEAFF. The part of the CDR3 DNA that was read is TGTGCCAGCAGCGAACAGGGGATTGCCACTGAA. The rearrangement uses TRBV5-5 and TRBJ1-1; 7 bases are a match to TRBD1. Sequencing ends 3 residues short of the CDR3 end; the germline J gene provides the rest. Looked up from germline, CDR1 is SGHKS and CDR2 is YYEKEE (reference sequence). V gave up 4 bases and J gave up 4 bases; unmatched junction bases: 7. The CDR3 loop spans 14 amino acids.

CDR3 loop: CASSLGPFNEQFF. The DNA read from the CDR3 is TGTGCCAGCAGCTTAGGGCCTTTCAATGAG. This chain joins TRBV7-6 and TRBJ2-1; D not certain. The read terminates 3 residues ahead of where the CDR3 ends, so the germline J gene completes it. Germline loops: CDR1 SGHVS, CDR2 FNYEAQ. Trimming left V 1 base short and J 6 bases short, with 7 bases between. The length of the CDR3 is 13 residues.

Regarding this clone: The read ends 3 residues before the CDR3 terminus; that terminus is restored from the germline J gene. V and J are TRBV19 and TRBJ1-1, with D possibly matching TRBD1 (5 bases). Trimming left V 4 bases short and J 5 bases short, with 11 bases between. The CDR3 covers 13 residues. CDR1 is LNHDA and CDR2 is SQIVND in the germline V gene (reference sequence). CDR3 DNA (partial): TGTGCCAGTAGTAAGTCAGGGTGGACTGAA. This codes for CASSKSGWTE. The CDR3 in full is CASSKSGWTEAFF.

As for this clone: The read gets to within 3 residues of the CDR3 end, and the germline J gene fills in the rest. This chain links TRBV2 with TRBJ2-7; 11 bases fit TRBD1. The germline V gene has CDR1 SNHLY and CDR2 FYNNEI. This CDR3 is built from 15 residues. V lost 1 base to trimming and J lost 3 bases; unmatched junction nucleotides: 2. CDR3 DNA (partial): TGTGCCAGCAGTGAAGGGACAGGGGGCTTCTACGAG. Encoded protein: CASSEGTGGFYE. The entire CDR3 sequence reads CASSEGTGGFYEQYF.

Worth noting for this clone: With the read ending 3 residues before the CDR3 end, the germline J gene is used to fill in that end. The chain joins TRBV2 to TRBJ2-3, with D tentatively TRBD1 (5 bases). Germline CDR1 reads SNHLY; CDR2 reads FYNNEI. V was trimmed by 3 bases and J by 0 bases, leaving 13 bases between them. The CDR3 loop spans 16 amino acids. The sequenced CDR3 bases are TGTGCCAGCAGTGACAGGGCACGCTCTAGCACAGATACG. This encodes CASSDRARSSTDT. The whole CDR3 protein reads CASSDRARSSTDTQYF.

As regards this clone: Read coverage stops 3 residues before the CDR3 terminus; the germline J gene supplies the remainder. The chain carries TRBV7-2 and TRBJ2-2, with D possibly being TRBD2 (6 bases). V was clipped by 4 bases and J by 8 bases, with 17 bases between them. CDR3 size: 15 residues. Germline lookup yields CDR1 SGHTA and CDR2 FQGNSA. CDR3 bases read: TGTGCCAGCAGCTACTATAGCGGAGCAGGGGGGGAG. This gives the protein CASSYYSGAGGE. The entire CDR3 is CASSYYSGAGGELFF.

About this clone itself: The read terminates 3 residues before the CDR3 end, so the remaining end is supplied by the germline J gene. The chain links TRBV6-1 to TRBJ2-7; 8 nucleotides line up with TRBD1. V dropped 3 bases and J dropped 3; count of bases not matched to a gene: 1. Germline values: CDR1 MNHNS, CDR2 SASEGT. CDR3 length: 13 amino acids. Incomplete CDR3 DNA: TGTGCCAGCAGTGACGGACAGGGCTACGAG. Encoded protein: CASSDGQGYE. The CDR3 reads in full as CASSDGQGYEQYF.

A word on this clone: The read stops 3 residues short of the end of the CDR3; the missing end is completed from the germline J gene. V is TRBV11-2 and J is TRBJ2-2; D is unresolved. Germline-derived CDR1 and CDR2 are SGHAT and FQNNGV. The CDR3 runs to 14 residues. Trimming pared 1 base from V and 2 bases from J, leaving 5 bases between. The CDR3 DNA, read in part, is TGTGCCAGCAGCTTAGGGCCAAACACCGGGGAG. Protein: CASSLGPNTGE. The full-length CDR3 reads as CASSLGPNTGELFF.

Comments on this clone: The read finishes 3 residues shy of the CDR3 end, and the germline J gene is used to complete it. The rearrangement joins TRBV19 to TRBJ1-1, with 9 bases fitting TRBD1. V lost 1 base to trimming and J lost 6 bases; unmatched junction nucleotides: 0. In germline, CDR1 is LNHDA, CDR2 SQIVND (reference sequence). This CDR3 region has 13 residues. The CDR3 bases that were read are TGTGCCAGTAGTATAGGACAGGGGGCTGAA. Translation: CASSIGQGAE. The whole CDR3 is CASSIGQGAEAFF.

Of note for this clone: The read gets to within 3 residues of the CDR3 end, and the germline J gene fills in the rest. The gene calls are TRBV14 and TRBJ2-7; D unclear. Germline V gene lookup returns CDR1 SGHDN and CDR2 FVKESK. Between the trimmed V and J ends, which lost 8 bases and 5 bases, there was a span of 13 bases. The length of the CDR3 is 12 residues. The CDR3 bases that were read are TGTGCCAGCTCCCCTTTTGGCCACGAG. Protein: CASSPFGHE. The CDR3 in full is CASSPFGHEQYF.

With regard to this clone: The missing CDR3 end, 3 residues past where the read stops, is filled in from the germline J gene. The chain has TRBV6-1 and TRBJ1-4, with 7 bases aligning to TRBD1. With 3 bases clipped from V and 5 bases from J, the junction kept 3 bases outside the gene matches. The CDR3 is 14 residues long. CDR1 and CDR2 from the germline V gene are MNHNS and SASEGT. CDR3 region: CASSDRGTNEKLFF. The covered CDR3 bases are TGTGCCAGCAGTGACAGGGGGACGAATGAAAAA.

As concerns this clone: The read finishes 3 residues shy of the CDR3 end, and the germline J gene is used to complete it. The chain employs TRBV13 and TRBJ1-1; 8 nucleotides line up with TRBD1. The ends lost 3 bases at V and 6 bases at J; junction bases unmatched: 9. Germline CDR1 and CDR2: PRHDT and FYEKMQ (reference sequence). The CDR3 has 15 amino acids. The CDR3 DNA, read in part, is TGTGCCAGCAGCTTCAGTCAGGGGGCTCGACCTGAA. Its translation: CASSFSQGARPE. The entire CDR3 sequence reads CASSFSQGARPEAFF.

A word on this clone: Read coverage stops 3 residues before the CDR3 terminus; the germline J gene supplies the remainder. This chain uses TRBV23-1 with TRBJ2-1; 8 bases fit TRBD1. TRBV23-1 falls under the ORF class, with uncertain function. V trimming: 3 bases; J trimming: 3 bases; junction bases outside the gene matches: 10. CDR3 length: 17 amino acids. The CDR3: CASSHSQDRAHYNEQFF. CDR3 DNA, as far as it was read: TGCGCCAGCAGTCATTCCCAGGACAGGGCCCACTACAATGAG.